These 5 T cell receptor beta chains came from one sample sequenced in a study of blood T cell repertoires in COVID-19. Assay used: immunoSEQ multiplex PCR; TCRdb lists only in-frame clones, some missing. In the table there are 130,000 or so clones, around 89% of which are singletons. The sequenced sample consisted of peripheral blood. The receptors originated from a man aged 70-80 years with active COVID-19.

The V and J genes are TRBV5-1 and TRBJ1-1; 9 bases are shared with TRBD1. Germline V gives CDR1 SGHRS, CDR2 YFSETQ. The V and J ends lost 6 bases and 1 base, in that order; junction bases with no gene match: 1. The CDR3 sequence is 13 residues long. The CDR3 sequence: CASTDRGNTEAFF. CDR3 bases: TGCGCCAGCACGGACAGGGGGAACACTGAAGCTTTCTTT. Using reference TRBV5-1 and TRBJ1-1 for the parts outside the CDR3, the full variable domain is KAGVTQTPRYLIKTRGQQVTLSCSPISGHRSVSWYQQTPGQGLQFLFEYFSETQRNKGNFPGRFSGRQFSNSRSEMNVSTLELGDSALYLCASTDRGNTEAFFGQGTRLTVV.

The chain couples TRBV7-2 to TRBJ2-2, with D possibly TRBD1 on 6 matching bases. CDR1 is SGHTA, CDR2 FQGNSA, per germline. The CDR3 length is 16 residues. V dropped 0 bases and J dropped 1 base, with 9 bases sitting between them. This chain's CDR3 is CASSLATGLNTGELFF. In DNA form, the CDR3 reads TGTGCCAGCAGCTTAGCCACAGGGTTGAACACCGGGGAGCTGTTTTTT.

This clone appeared a few times. The genes are TRBV18 and TRBJ2-1, with 11 positions matching TRBD2. CDR3 length equals 18 residues. CDR1 and CDR2 from the germline V gene are KGHSH and LQKENI. V lost 4 bases and J lost 6; bases outside the gene matches: 14. Here the CDR3 DNA reads TGTGCCAGCTCACTCATCTTAGCGGGAGGGCAGGCCCGCAATGAGCAGTTCTTC. It yields the protein CASSLILAGGQARNEQFF.

The chain is built from TRBV2 and TRBJ1-5; D gene uncertain. CDR1 SNHLY and CDR2 FYNNEI come from the germline V gene. V was trimmed by 3 bases and J by 0 bases, leaving 6 bases between them. The CDR3 sequence is 14 residues long. The CDR3 here is CASSDRNSNQPQHF. DNA of the CDR3: TGTGCCAGCAGTGACAGGAATAGCAATCAGCCCCAGCATTTT.

This rearrangement joins TRBV19 to TRBJ2-3; D gene uncertain. Trimming cost V 4 bases and J 2 bases, with 13 bases left between them. CDR3 length: 15 residues. Per germline, CDR1 LNHDA and CDR2 SQIVND (reference sequence). The CDR3 loop reads CASSSRTELTDTQYF. CDR3 in DNA: TGTGCCAGTAGTAGCAGAACAGAACTCACAGATACGCAGTATTTT.